What follows are 13 T cell receptor beta chains derived from one specimen sequenced in a study of blood T cell repertoires in COVID-19. The method was immunoSEQ multiplex PCR; TCRdb's version includes in-frame clones alone and lacks a portion of them. The sample holds more than 300,000 clones, under 95% seen once. Sequenced material: peripheral blood. The receptor source for this set is a woman younger than 30 who had recovered from COVID-19.

The genes are TRBV15 and TRBJ2-1; 9 nucleotides line up with TRBD2. Germline lookup yields CDR1 LNHNV and CDR2 YYDKDF (reference sequence). V lost 0 bases, J lost 5 bases, and 8 bases stayed unmatched. CDR3 size: 17 residues. CDR3 residues: CATSRDTVTSGHNEQFF. CDR3 nucleotide sequence: TGTGCCACCAGCAGAGATACCGTGACTAGCGGTCACAATGAGCAGTTCTTC.

The CDR3 loop is CASSFRSGAPTDTQYF. The CDR3 DNA reads as TGTGCCAGCAGCTTTCGGAGCGGGGCCCCCACAGATACGCAGTATTTT. This chain links TRBV11-3 with TRBJ2-3; TRBD2 aligns across 7 bases. CDR3 length equals 16 residues. Germline V CDR1 and CDR2: SGHNT, YENEEA. J was trimmed by 2 bases and V by 3 bases; bases with no gene match: 8.

The V and J genes are TRBV12-5 and TRBJ2-3, with D possibly matching TRBD2 (6 bases). CDR3 length equals 15 residues. Trimming pared 3 bases from V and 1 base from J, leaving 11 bases between. CDR1 and CDR2 from the germline V gene are LGHNT and FRNRAP. As DNA, the CDR3 is TGTGCTAGTGGTTTTGTTAGCGGCCGCACAGATACGCAGTATTTT. Translation gives CASGFVSGRTDTQYF.

The chain joins TRBV12-3 or TRBV12-4 to TRBJ2-7; maybe TRBD1 (5 bases). V was trimmed by 3 bases and J by 2 bases, leaving 8 bases between them. The CDR3 covers 13 residues. The DNA of the CDR3 is TGTGCCAGCAGTTTTAGGGGCCCCTACGAGCAGTACGTC. As protein: CASSFRGPYEQYV.

The sample holds one count of this clone. J is TRBJ2-7 and V is TRBV6-2 or TRBV6-3, with TRBD1 matching over 8 bases. The junction had 11 bases not matched to a gene; V was cut back by 8 bases and J by 2 bases. The germline CDR1 and CDR2 sequences are MNHEY and SVGEGT. The CDR3 spans 15 residues. CDR3 amino acids: CASRLMGTGAYEQYV. The CDR3 nucleotides are TGTGCCAGCCGTTTAATGGGGACAGGAGCCTACGAGCAGTACGTC.

This chain links TRBV10-2 with TRBJ2-6; 7 nucleotides agree with TRBD1. V dropped 2 bases and J dropped 4; count of bases not matched to a gene: 2. Germline V CDR1 and CDR2: WSHSY, SAAADI. The CDR3 is 15 amino acids. CDR3 sequence: CASSERGLGANVLTF. In DNA, the CDR3 is TGCGCCAGCAGTGAGAGGGGGCTAGGGGCCAACGTCCTGACTTTC.

The chain carries TRBV6-1 and TRBJ1-1, with 9 nucleotides matching TRBD1. The CDR3 is 16 amino acids. Germline V gives CDR1 MNHNS, CDR2 SASEGT. V trimming: 5 bases; J trimming: 0 bases; junction bases outside the gene matches: 7. This chain's CDR3 is CASSQGTGRVNTEAFF. Written as DNA, the CDR3 is TGTGCCAGCAGTCAAGGGACAGGGAGGGTGAACACTGAAGCTTTCTTT.

This clone came up many times. The gene calls are TRBV10-2 and TRBJ2-2; unclear D gene. CDR1 WSHSY and CDR2 SAAADI come from the germline V gene. The CDR3 loop spans 12 amino acids. With 4 bases removed from V and 5 bases from J, the gap between germline ends came to 5 bases. The CDR3 loop reads CASSGRTGELFF. CDR3 sequence (DNA): TGCGCCAGCAGTGGCAGGACCGGGGAGCTGTTTTTT.

This chain joins TRBV6-6 and TRBJ2-3; D remains ambiguous. Germline V CDR1 and CDR2: MNHNY, SVGAGI (reference sequence). The CDR3 is 12 amino acids. The V end was cut by 0 bases, the J end by 8 bases, with 6 bases between. This chain's CDR3 is CASSYSPGTQYF. The CDR3 coding sequence is TGTGCCAGCAGTTACTCCCCCGGTACGCAGTATTTT.

V and J are TRBV29-1 and TRBJ1-1; 9 bases agree with TRBD1. J gave up 6 bases and V 7 bases, and 9 bases lay outside the gene matches. The CDR3 has 13 residues. Germline V gene data show CDR1 as SQVTM and CDR2 as ANQGSEA. This CDR3 is CSGAGTGYSEAFF. CDR3 bases: TGCAGCGGTGCCGGGACAGGGTATTCTGAAGCTTTCTTT.

The chain has TRBV19 and TRBJ2-5, with TRBD2 matching 7 bases. CDR1 is LNHDA, CDR2 SQIVND, per germline (reference sequence). V was clipped by 3 bases and J by 3 bases; unmatched bases: 4. The CDR3 has 14 amino acids. The CDR3 protein is CASSMWAGEETQYF. As DNA, the CDR3 is TGTGCCAGTAGTATGTGGGCGGGAGAAGAGACCCAGTACTTC.

This clone appeared a few times. This chain uses TRBV6-5 with TRBJ1-1; D perhaps matches TRBD1 (5 bases). Germline values: CDR1 MNHEY, CDR2 SVGAGI. The V end lost 3 bases, the J end lost 4 bases, and 15 bases lay between the germline ends. The CDR3 totals 15 residues. Here the CDR3 DNA reads TGTGCCAGCAGTTATCGGGCAGGGCTGGGCACTGAAGCTTTCTTT. As protein: CASSYRAGLGTEAFF.

With regard to this clone: The same CDR3 arises from other DNA sequences in this sample as well. The chain joins TRBV19 to TRBJ1-2; D perhaps matches TRBD1 (5 bases). The CDR3 sequence is 13 residues long. Germline loops: CDR1 LNHDA, CDR2 SQIVND (reference sequence). Trimming stripped 5 bases from V and 6 bases from J, with 13 bases between. CDR3 in amino acids: CASSPRGRNGYTF. The DNA for the CDR3 is TGTGCCAGTAGTCCCCGGGGGAGGAATGGCTACACCTTC.